This TCR beta chain was captured in a study of OX40 agonist ivuxolimab in advanced cancers. Study-level background: Ivuxolimab is an agonistic anti-OX40 (CD134) antibody, and patients were treated with it. While on treatment, patients had intravenous ivuxolimab at 0.01 to 10 mg/kg every 2 weeks.

Sequenced by immunoSEQ multiplex PCR; TCRdb stores in-frame clones only, minus some. The sample lists over 70,000 clones, 60% to 80% seen once, with 5% to 6% in the top ten. The V gene's germline CDR1 is DFQATT and CDR2 SNEGSKA (reference sequence). This CDR3 spans 11 amino acids. V was pared by 7 bases and J by 5 bases, with 11 bases between. The specimen was CD4+ or CD8+ T cells sorted from blood, collected in a trial of the OX40 agonist ivuxolimab. The source of this sequence is an adult with an advanced solid tumor such as melanoma, head and neck, liver or kidney cancer. The V and J genes are TRBV20-1 and TRBJ1-2, with no clear D. In DNA, the CDR3 is TGCAGTGGGCAGAAAACATATGGCTACACCTTC. It is translated as CSGQKTYGYTF.